Detailed here is one TCR beta chain. Its antigen remains unidentified. Profiled with immunoSEQ multiplex PCR; TCRdb holds only in-frame clones, not every one. Here the sample spans 100,000 to 150,000 clones, approximately 85% being singletons. These data come from a study of PD-L1 blockade in urothelial cancer. About the research overall: Patients had been given 0 to 3 earlier chemotherapy regimens. Across blood samples, T cells had a median count of 141,255.

Indicated time point: peripheral blood 6 weeks after treatment start. Findings and caveats of the study: Below-median TCR clonality that was measured in pretreatment blood predicted better survival. Durable benefit accompanied greater 3-week expansion of tumor-associated blood clones.

The starting material was PBMCs, obtained around atezolizumab (anti-PD-L1) treatment. The clonotype originates from a man in his fifties or sixties with urothelial cancer.

This CDR3 reads CASSTRRENTEAFF. As DNA, the CDR3 is TGTGCCAGCAGTACCCGGCGGGAGAACACTGAAGCTTTCTTT. The V gene is TRBV6-5, the J gene TRBJ1-1; D remains ambiguous. CDR3 length equals 14 residues. From germline, CDR1 is MNHEY and CDR2 SVGAGI. Trimming shortened V by 5 bases and J by 1 base, and 11 bases separated the two germline ends.